This TCR beta chain was documented in a study of OX40 agonist ivuxolimab in advanced cancers. Sequencing was performed with immunoSEQ multiplex PCR; in TCRdb, only in-frame clones are kept and a portion is missing. The table records about 66,000 clones, 85% of them present only once. Per the germline V gene, CDR1 is SGHDT and CDR2 is YYEEEE. The CDR3 totals 15 residues. The germline V and J ends were trimmed by 2 bases and 1 base, with 12 bases remaining between them. Autoimmune disease history or systemic immunosuppression was exclusionary. Study-level results: Nonresponders, in some cases, also had low normalized T-cell clonal expansion.

Notes on this clone: Antigen: not known.

The chain employs TRBV5-6 and TRBJ1-1; tentatively, D is TRBD1 (6 bases). Sequences were derived from CD4+ or CD8+ T cells sorted from blood, sampled in a trial of the OX40 agonist ivuxolimab. The receptor was derived from an adult with an advanced solid tumor such as melanoma, head and neck, liver or kidney cancer. CDR3 amino acids: CASSFNIGGNTEAFF. The CDR3 region has the DNA TGTGCCAGCAGCTTTAACATAGGGGGGAACACTGAAGCTTTCTTT.